This T cell receptor beta chain was documented in a study of T cells after yellow fever vaccination. Germline CDR1 and CDR2: SGHRS and YFSETQ. CDR3 length: 16 residues. Trimming took 0 bases from V and 2 from J, leaving 11 bases between them. TCRdb re-called the 5' RACE reads with MiXCR, one entry per CDR3 protein. The sample holds 150,000 to 200,000 distinct CDR3 sequences; around 8.5% are singletons and the top ten take roughly 40%. The source of this sequence is a man between 18 and 35 years old who received the YFV17D yellow fever vaccine. The sample here was CD8+ T cells sorted from PBMCs, taken 45 days after the yellow fever booster vaccination. The V and J genes are TRBV5-1 and TRBJ2-2; D might be TRBD1 or TRBD2, each matching 5 bases. This CDR3 reads CASSLEWGSNTGELFF. The CDR3 DNA reads TGCGCCAGCAGCTTGGAATGGGGGTCAAACACCGGGGAGCTGTTTTTT. The full variable domain, its missing parts supplied by reference TRBV5-1 and TRBJ2-2, is KAGVTQTPRYLIKTRGQQVTLSCSPISGHRSVSWYQQTPGQGLQFLFEYFSETQRNKGNFPGRFSGRQFSNSRSEMNVSTLELGDSALYLCASSLEWGSNTGELFFGEGSRLTVL.